The clone carrying this T cell receptor beta chain has just one count. What it binds is not known. The sample is drawn from a study of shared clonotypes between healthy human individuals. Looking at the study overall: A few men and a couple of women, aged 18 to 49, were donors.

Several immunoSEQ 96-well plates shared each subset's DNA, each plate a replicate. Profiled with immunoSEQ multiplex PCR; TCRdb holds only in-frame clones, not every one. The data show more than 2,000,000 clones, 85% to 95% seen once. Losses at the gene ends were 11 bases for V and 6 bases for J; bases not matched to a gene: 10. The CDR3 has 13 amino acids. Germline CDR1 and CDR2: MNHNS and SASEGT. General study results and limits: It was the few donors that limited the genetic and exposure-history diversity represented. Unshared clonotypes carried lower generation probabilities than those common to all four donors.

This TCR was sampled from a man aged 18 to 30 in good health. Some clones in this sample may be carry-over from other donors' samples. The sequenced sample was naive CD4+ T cells from PBMCs. Indicated subset: CD45RA+ positively selected. V usage is TRBV6-1 and J usage is TRBJ2-1, with TRBD2 matching over 7 bases. The CDR3 bases are TGTGCCGGAAAGACGGCTAGCGGCAATGAGCAGTTCTTC. Translating gives CAGKTASGNEQFF.